These 23 T cell receptor beta chains share one sample of origin, sequenced in a study of shared clonotypes between healthy human individuals. The assay was immunoSEQ multiplex PCR, and TCRdb's table has in-frame clones only and misses some. This sample yields roughly 1,500,000 clones, of which approximately 98% are seen a single time; about 0.42% belongs to the top ten. The sequencing input was naive CD4+ T cells sorted from blood. Noted subset: CD45RA+ positively selected. These receptors came from a man aged 25 to 45 in good health.

The chain has TRBV4-3 and TRBJ2-2; 8 positions match TRBD2. J was trimmed by 4 bases and V by 4 bases; bases with no gene match: 8. Germline loops: CDR1 LGHNA, CDR2 YSLEER. This CDR3 is built from 16 residues. In nucleotides, the CDR3 is TGCGCCAGCAGCCGAAAAAGCGGGAGACCCACCGGGGAGCTGTTTTTT. Encoded protein: CASSRKSGRPTGELFF.

The V and J genes are TRBV28 and TRBJ2-4; D unclear. The CDR3 contains 14 residues. V was clipped by 10 bases and J by 2 bases, with 15 bases between them. CDR1 is MDHEN and CDR2 is SYDVKM in the germline V gene. Written as DNA, the CDR3 is TGTGCCACCGCCCTCGTAGTGACCAAAAACATTCAGTACTTC. Encoded protein: CATALVVTKNIQYF.

The CDR3 region is CASSLQVPDTQYF. DNA for the CDR3: TGTGCCAGCAGCTTGCAGGTTCCTGATACGCAGTATTTT. This rearrangement joins TRBV11-2 to TRBJ2-3; no clear D. Trimming took 3 bases from V and 6 from J, leaving 10 bases between them. The length of the CDR3 is 13 residues. Germline loops: CDR1 SGHAT, CDR2 FQNNGV. The whole variable domain, remainder taken from reference TRBV11-2 and TRBJ2-3, is EAGVAQSPRYKIIEKRQSVAFWCNPISGHATLYWYQQILGQGPKLLIQFQNNGVVDDSQLPKDRFSAERLKGVDSTLKIQPAKLEDSAVYLCASSLQVPDTQYFGPGTRLTVL.

The chain employs TRBV7-8 and TRBJ2-2, with a tentative D call TRBD1 (6 bases). V dropped 2 bases and J dropped 3 bases, with 10 bases sitting between them. CDR3 length: 15 residues. Germline V lookup: CDR1 SGHVS, CDR2 FQNEAQ. DNA of the CDR3: TGTGCCAGCAGCTTACAGGGGCGCGACACCGGGGAGCTGTTTTTT. This sequence encodes CASSLQGRDTGELFF.

The chain has TRBV7-9 and TRBJ1-1; weak D call: TRBD1 (5 bases). The CDR3 covers 14 residues. V lost 2 bases to trimming and J lost 6 bases, with 13 bases between them. The germline V gene has CDR1 SEHNR and CDR2 FQNEAQ (reference sequence). CDR3 in amino acids: CASSLRGLSPEAFF. CDR3 coding DNA: TGTGCCAGCAGCTTAAGGGGCCTATCCCCTGAAGCTTTCTTT. The full variable domain, its missing parts supplied by reference TRBV7-9 and TRBJ1-1, is DTGVSQNPRHKITKRGQNVTFRCDPISEHNRLYWYRQTLGQGPEFLTYFQNEAQLEKSRLLSDRFSAERPKGSFSTLEIQRTEQGDSAMYLCASSLRGLSPEAFFGQGTRLTVV.

The chain couples TRBV28 to TRBJ2-7; unclear D gene. Germline values: CDR1 MDHEN, CDR2 SYDVKM. The V and J ends lost 3 bases and 5 bases respectively, with 8 bases between them. The CDR3 runs to 12 residues. The CDR3 region is CASSLPGHEQYF. The DNA of the CDR3 is TGTGCCAGCAGTTTGCCCGGGCACGAGCAGTACTTC.

The chain employs TRBV2 and TRBJ2-7; D possibly corresponds to TRBD1 (5 bases). CDR3 length: 14 amino acids. V was trimmed by 3 bases and J by 2 bases, leaving 11 bases between them. Germline loops: CDR1 SNHLY, CDR2 FYNNEI. In DNA, the CDR3 is TGTGCCAGCAGTGATGGGGCAGTGGCCTACGAGCAGTACTTC. The encoded protein is CASSDGAVAYEQYF.

The J gene is TRBJ2-3, the V gene TRBV11-2; a possible D gene is TRBD1 (6 bases). The CDR3 sequence is 15 residues long. CDR1 SGHAT and CDR2 FQNNGV come from the germline V gene. V lost 4 bases to trimming and J lost 2 bases, with 13 bases between them. The CDR3 region is CASSSGTRPTDTQYF. Here the CDR3 DNA reads TGTGCCAGCAGCTCCGGGACACGCCCCACAGATACGCAGTATTTT.

This chain joins TRBV5-4 and TRBJ2-7; weak D call: TRBD2 (5 bases). CDR1 is SGHNT and CDR2 is YYREEE in the germline V gene (reference sequence). V dropped 3 bases and J dropped 7 bases, with 17 bases sitting between them. The CDR3 has 14 amino acids. Written as DNA, the CDR3 is TGTGCCAGCAGCTCGACTATTACGACGGGGGAGCAGTACTTC. This codes for CASSSTITTGEQYF.

The CDR3 region is CATNSWSSGKRTSTDTQYF. The DNA for the CDR3 is TGCGCCACCAACAGCTGGTCTAGCGGGAAAAGAACCTCCACAGATACGCAGTATTTT. The V call is TRBV10-2, the J call TRBJ2-3, with 9 bases aligning to TRBD2. J was trimmed by 2 bases and V by 10 bases; bases with no gene match: 22. Germline V CDR1 and CDR2: WSHSY, SAAADI. The length of the CDR3 is 19 residues.

The J gene is TRBJ1-1, the V gene TRBV29-1; a weak D match, TRBD1 (5 bases). Trimming left V 4 bases short and J 9 bases short, with 18 bases between. Germline CDR1 and CDR2: SQVTM and ANQGSEA. The CDR3 spans 13 residues. The CDR3 region is CSVVRGSSGKAFF. In DNA, the CDR3 is TGCAGCGTTGTTAGGGGAAGCTCGGGGAAAGCTTTCTTT.

V usage is TRBV7-2 and J usage is TRBJ2-1; TRBD2 aligns across 7 bases. There are 16 residues in the CDR3. Germline V gene sequence: CDR1 SGHTA, CDR2 FQGNSA. Trimming removed 1 base from V and 6 bases from J; junction bases left unmatched: 9. CDR3 residues: CASSLGSFPGGNEQFF. The CDR3 bases are TGTGCCAGCAGCTTAGGGTCGTTCCCGGGGGGCAATGAGCAGTTCTTC.

J is TRBJ2-1 and V is TRBV5-1; no clear D gene. Germline V CDR1 and CDR2: SGHRS, YFSETQ. The CDR3 runs to 15 residues. The germline V and J ends were trimmed by 0 bases and 4 bases, with 11 bases remaining between them. The CDR3 DNA sequence: TGCGCCAGCAGCTTGGATGAGGTGGCTTACAATGAGCAGTTCTTC. Protein sequence: CASSLDEVAYNEQFF.

The CDR3 bases are TGTGCCAGCACAATGGACCACGGGTTCAATCAGCCCCAGCATTTT. As protein: CASTMDHGFNQPQHF. V is TRBV25-1 and J is TRBJ1-5; no clear D. CDR1 MGHDK and CDR2 SYGVNS come from the germline V gene. The CDR3 is 15 residues long. V was cut by 7 bases and J by 3 bases, with 16 bases left in between.

A single count supports this clone. The V and J genes are TRBV6-6 and TRBJ2-7; D not certain. The CDR3 consists of 10 residues. Per germline, CDR1 MNHNY and CDR2 SVGAGI (reference sequence). V was pared by 10 bases and J by 7 bases, with 11 bases between. This chain's CDR3 is CATHQGEQYF. CDR3 DNA sequence: TGTGCCACCCACCAAGGGGAGCAGTACTTC.

The chain combines TRBV11-2 with TRBJ2-3; D remains unclear. V was clipped by 0 bases and J by 2 bases, with 6 bases between them. Germline assignment: CDR1 SGHAT and CDR2 FQNNGV. CDR3 size: 14 residues. The DNA of the CDR3 is TGTGCCAGCAGCTTAGATCTTCTCACAGATACGCAGTATTTT. Residues: CASSLDLLTDTQYF.

The chain is built from TRBV27 and TRBJ2-7; weak D call: TRBD1 (6 bases). The germline V gene has CDR1 MNHEY and CDR2 SMNVEV (reference sequence). V was trimmed by 1 base and J by 0 bases, leaving 13 bases between them. The CDR3 totals 16 residues. The CDR3 sequence: CASSLYRTVASYEQYF. The CDR3 bases are TGTGCCAGCAGTTTATATCGGACAGTGGCCTCCTACGAGCAGTACTTC.

This clone was found once. CDR3 DNA sequence: TGTGCCAGCAAGGGCAGGGCCCATAATTCACCCCTCCACTTT. Protein sequence: CASKGRAHNSPLHF. This chain joins TRBV6-5 and TRBJ1-6, with a possible D match to TRBD1 (5 bases). Germline V CDR1 and CDR2: MNHEY, SVGAGI. The V end lost 7 bases, the J end lost 5 bases, and 12 bases lay between the germline ends. This CDR3 spans 14 amino acids.

The V call is TRBV7-6, the J call TRBJ2-2, with D perhaps matching TRBD1 (7 bases). The CDR3 contains 16 residues. Trimming cost V 3 bases and J 4 bases, with 15 bases left between them. Germline V gives CDR1 SGHVS, CDR2 FNYEAQ. The CDR3 is CASSLMSGGSTGELFF. CDR3 nucleotides: TGTGCCAGCAGCTTGATGTCAGGGGGGAGCACCGGGGAGCTGTTTTTT.

About this clone: This CDR3 is also generated by other DNA sequences in the sample. The V and J genes are TRBV10-3 and TRBJ2-1, with 9 bases identical to TRBD2. The junction had 1 base not matched to a gene; V was cut back by 0 bases and J by 7 bases. Germline loops: CDR1 ENHRY, CDR2 SYGVKD. This CDR3 region has 14 residues. CDR3 nucleotide sequence: TGTGCCATCAGTGAGTCTCTAGCGGGAAATGAGCAGTTCTTC. This codes for CAISESLAGNEQFF.

The chain combines TRBV6-5 with TRBJ2-1; 9 bases are a match to TRBD2. CDR3 length: 14 amino acids. Germline V gives CDR1 MNHEY, CDR2 SVGAGI. Trimming took 6 bases from V and 9 from J; bases not matched to a gene: 9. CDR3 protein: CASRQTGTSSEQFF. CDR3 DNA sequence: TGTGCCAGCAGACAGACCGGGACTAGCAGTGAGCAGTTCTTC.

V is TRBV4-1 and J is TRBJ2-7; 9 bases align to TRBD2. After removal of 4 bases from V and 0 bases from J, the junction contained 4 bases not matched to a gene. Germline V CDR1 and CDR2: MGHRA, YSYEKL. CDR3 length: 15 amino acids. The CDR3 region is CASSRLAEASYEQYF. CDR3 coding DNA: TGCGCCAGCAGCCGACTAGCGGAGGCCTCCTACGAGCAGTACTTC.

Turning to this clone: The same CDR3 is also encoded by other DNA sequences in this sample. This chain links TRBV11-2 with TRBJ2-1; perhaps TRBD2 as D (6 bases). Trimming removed 5 bases from V and 0 bases from J, with 8 bases in between. This CDR3 region has 14 residues. The V gene's germline CDR1 is SGHAT and CDR2 FQNNGV. For the CDR3, the DNA is TGTGCCAGCAGCCGGGGGAGCTCCTACAATGAGCAGTTCTTC. Its translation is CASSRGSSYNEQFF.